This T cell receptor beta chain was sequenced during a study of shared clonotypes between healthy human individuals. Overall study results and limits: Estimated clonotype richness was generally higher in naive than memory subsets.

The CDR3 consists of 13 residues. The V and J ends lost 7 bases and 1 base respectively, with 7 bases between them. Germline V gives CDR1 SNHLY, CDR2 FYNNEI. This clone was detected once. What it binds is not known. The donors were adults (healthy and HIV-negative) with no recent acute infections or vaccinations. Subsets obtained from CD4+ cells comprised CD45RA+ naive and CD45RA-negative memory cells. The sorted-subset replicate PCRs were given 150 to 200 ng DNA, which is tens of thousands of T cell genomes. Profiling relied on immunoSEQ multiplex PCR, and the TCRdb table lists in-frame clones only, not all of them. Among about 1.1 million clones listed, about four fifths were seen once.

Sequencing was performed on memory CD4+ T cells from PBMCs. Specified subset: CD45RA-negative fraction. The genes are TRBV2 and TRBJ2-2; possibly TRBD2 for D (5 bases). The sequence derives from a young man in good health. Some clones in this sample may be carry-over from other donors' samples. CDR3 residues: CASTEVNTGELFF. CDR3 DNA: TGTGCCAGCACGGAGGTGAACACCGGGGAGCTGTTTTTT.